The source of this T cell receptor (beta chain) is a study of monozygotic twins with inflammatory bowel disease (dated by TCRdb to the late 2010s). For the wider study: In total, some 30 monozygotic twin pairs made up the full study: 19 Danish pairs, all IBD-discordant, plus nine German pairs, of which four were IBD-concordant and five were IBD-discordant. Disease-associated traits were sought mainly through comparisons between IBD patients and their genetically identical healthy co-twins within discordant pairs. Each individual had, on average, about 151 000 unique TCRalpha sequences and 181 000 unique TCRbeta sequences available for analysis. Results and caveats for the whole study, not just this receptor: A decrease in TCRbeta repertoire diversity, as measured by inverse Simpson index, was observed in IBD patients compared with their healthy co-twins. No single strong signal or clonotype linked to IBD turned up in the results, so the idea that one exists was not supported. Concordant and discordant twins showed no difference in repertoire similarity, possibly because of limited statistical power. Background noise and inter-individual variability may have been introduced into the repertoires by the differing immunosuppressive treatments among patients. Compared with healthy twins, IBD patients had fewer clonotypes in common with other individuals, a difference most pronounced in patients showing signs of disease activity. Distinction between different T cell subtypes could not be achieved in the analysis.

The library was generated by 5' RACE. The input for every TCR library was roughly 3,300 ng of total RNA. For each sample, cDNA synthesis was carried out in eight separate reactions using SMARTScribe reverse transcriptase. During cDNA synthesis, template switching introduced unique molecular identifiers that contained a 6-nucleotide sample barcode. Two nested PCRs of roughly 16 and 10 cycles amplified the TCRalpha and TCRbeta cDNA, and bead purification followed each PCR. Before amplification, cDNA was treated with uracil DNA-glycosylase and purified using the QIAquick PCR purification kit. The second PCR was the step at which Illumina TruSeq-compatible adapters and sample-specific barcodes were added. Library quality and concentration were assessed using TapeStation and Qubit, and 4.5 to 6.5 ng of each library was pooled. Sequencing of the pooled libraries was done on an Illumina HiSeq2500 single-index Rapid Run using custom sequencing primers and 2 x 100 bp reads. Turning to the authors' computational methods: PCR and sequencing errors were corrected by UMI-based consensus assembly using MiGEC version 1.2.6. MiXCR version 2.1.1 was used to carry out V(D)J alignment, clonotype assembly and CDR3 extraction. To normalise gene usage, clonotype sharing and MAIT/NKT TCR abundance, the top 1000, 10 000 and 20 000 clonotypes in each sample were analysed. Diversity was computed as the inverse Simpson index with the vegan R package after downsampling to 27 000 UMIs. Paired Mann-Whitney U tests were applied to discordant twin pairs, with Benjamini-Hochberg correction for multiple testing. Following reprocessing of the reads by TCRdb, the data hold one row per CDR3 protein sequence and no DNA is available. TCRdb's processing, not the study's, gives the V and J calls here. The sample table holds a few hundred thousand distinct CDR3 sequences. 1.5% to 2% of the sample comes from the top ten.

From each donor, an approximately 2.5 ml peripheral blood sample was drawn into PAXgene tubes and stored at -80 degrees C. Without any T cell sorting, total RNA was extracted from whole blood using the PAXgene blood miRNA kit on an automated QIAcube. Peripheral blood from monozygotic twin pairs concordant or discordant for inflammatory bowel disease was subjected to deep TCRalpha and TCRbeta repertoire profiling with unique molecular barcoding. Smoking habits were recorded for all twin pairs, with individuals classified as current, former or never smokers. A word on this clonotype: This clone's antigen is unknown.

Based on the germline V gene (reference sequence), the CDR1 and CDR2 sequences are SGHKS and YYEKEE. From its cysteine to its phenylalanine, the CDR3 spans 15 amino acids. The entry carries no DNA sequence. The receptor comes from a human donor with ulcerative colitis or Crohn's disease, or a healthy co-twin of an affected twin (not recorded which). Material for sequencing was blood. The receptor chain draws on TRBV5-5 and TRBJ1-3; TCRdb lists TRBD1, though no DNA is available to test this call. The CDR3 protein sequence reads: CASSGDPYSGNTIYF. Outside the CDR3, residues come from the reference TRBV5-5 and TRBJ1-3 proteins, so the full variable domain is: DAGVTQSPTHLIKTRGQQVTLRCSPISGHKSVSWYQQVLGQGPQFIFQYYEKEERGRGNFPDRFSARQFPNYSSELNVNALLLGDSALYLCASSGDPYSGNTIYFGEGSWLTVV.